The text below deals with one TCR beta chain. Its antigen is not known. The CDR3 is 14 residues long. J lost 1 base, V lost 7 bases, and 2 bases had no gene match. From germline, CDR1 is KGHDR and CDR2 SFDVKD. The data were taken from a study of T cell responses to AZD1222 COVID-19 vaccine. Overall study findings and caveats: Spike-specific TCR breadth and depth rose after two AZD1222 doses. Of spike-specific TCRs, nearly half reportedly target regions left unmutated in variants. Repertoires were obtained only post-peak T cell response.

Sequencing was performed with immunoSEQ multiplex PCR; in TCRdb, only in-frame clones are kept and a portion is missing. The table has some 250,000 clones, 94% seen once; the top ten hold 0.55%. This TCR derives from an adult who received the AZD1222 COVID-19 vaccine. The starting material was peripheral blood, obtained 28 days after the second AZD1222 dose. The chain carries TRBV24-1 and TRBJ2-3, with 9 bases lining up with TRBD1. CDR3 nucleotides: TGTGCCACCAGACAGGGGGCCGGCACAGATACGCAGTATTTT. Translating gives CATRQGAGTDTQYF.